This T cell receptor (beta chain) emerged from a study of naive and memory T cell subsets. Ligated cDNA underwent four rounds of PCR with nested alpha and beta constant region primers and SP2. Alpha and beta constant region primers primed reverse transcription for blood and skin samples. TCRdb passed the 5' RACE reads through MiXCR, listing each CDR3 protein once. The repertoire includes about 62,000 distinct CDR3 sequences, approximately 8.5% of them detected once, and over 15% sits in the top ten. General study results and limits: This RNA-based method may be sensitive to activation-related transcript changes.

The table lists this clonotype with a few counts. The antigen remains undetermined. Germline V gives CDR1 DFQATT, CDR2 SNEGSKA (reference sequence). Trimming pared 5 bases from V and 3 bases from J, leaving 10 bases between. The CDR3 has 12 residues. TCR cDNA received a 3' ligated oligonucleotide that carried a UMI. Unsorted total RNA, roughly 1 to 1000 ng, was DNase treated before reverse transcription. The TCR originated in a female donor in good health. This sequence joins TRBV20-1 and TRBJ1-2; the D gene is possibly TRBD1 (6 bases). In DNA form, the CDR3 reads TGCAGTGCTGAGGGGGTTGACTATGGCTACACCTTC. This sequence encodes CSAEGVDYGYTF.